The 3 T cell receptor beta chains below come from one sample, sequenced in a study of spatial heterogeneity in lung cancer. Time point in this sample: sample taken at primary tumor resection. No cells were sorted before sequencing. The whole RNA sequenced was extracted from tumor, nontumor lung or frozen PBMC. In TCRdb, the 5' RACE reads were re-called with MiXCR into one record per CDR3 protein. The data hold about 48,000 distinct CDR3 sequences, with under 6% observed a single time. Sequenced material: PBMCs, taken at surgery. These receptors came from a male donor with early-stage non-small cell lung cancer.

This clonotype was detected many times. CDR3 coding DNA: TGCAGTGCTAGAGATACGGGCGCGGGAGCGTTCAATGAGCAGTTCTTC. It encodes CSARDTGAGAFNEQFF. The chain recombines TRBV20-1 with TRBJ2-1, with 7 bases identical to TRBD2. CDR3 size: 16 residues. CDR1 is DFQATT, CDR2 SNEGSKA, per germline (reference sequence). The ends lost 0 bases at V and 6 bases at J; junction bases unmatched: 11.

This clonotype was seen many times. V is TRBV9 and J is TRBJ1-1; 8 bases fit TRBD1. CDR3 size: 13 residues. Germline CDR1 SGDLS, CDR2 YYNGEE. The trim removed 4 bases at V and 4 bases at J, leaving 3 bases unmatched. CDR3 amino acids: CASSQGALTEAFF. CDR3 coding DNA: TGTGCCAGCAGCCAGGGGGCTCTCACTGAAGCTTTCTTT. Drawing the rest from reference TRBV9 and TRBJ1-1, the complete variable domain is DSGVTQTPKHLITATGQRVTLRCSPRSGDLSVYWYQQSLDQGLQFLIQYYNGEERAKGNILERFSAQQFPDLHSELNLSSLELGDSALYFCASSQGALTEAFFGQGTRLTVV.

This clonotype has ten or more counts. The chain joins TRBV15 to TRBJ1-1; 8 bases line up with TRBD1. CDR1 and CDR2 (germline): LNHNV, YYDKDF (reference sequence). Unmatched junction bases numbered 5, after V lost 1 base and J lost 7 bases. This CDR3 comprises 14 residues. CDR3 in amino acids: CATSRGQGTLEAFF. The CDR3 coding sequence is TGTGCCACCAGCAGAGGACAGGGGACCCTTGAAGCTTTCTTT.